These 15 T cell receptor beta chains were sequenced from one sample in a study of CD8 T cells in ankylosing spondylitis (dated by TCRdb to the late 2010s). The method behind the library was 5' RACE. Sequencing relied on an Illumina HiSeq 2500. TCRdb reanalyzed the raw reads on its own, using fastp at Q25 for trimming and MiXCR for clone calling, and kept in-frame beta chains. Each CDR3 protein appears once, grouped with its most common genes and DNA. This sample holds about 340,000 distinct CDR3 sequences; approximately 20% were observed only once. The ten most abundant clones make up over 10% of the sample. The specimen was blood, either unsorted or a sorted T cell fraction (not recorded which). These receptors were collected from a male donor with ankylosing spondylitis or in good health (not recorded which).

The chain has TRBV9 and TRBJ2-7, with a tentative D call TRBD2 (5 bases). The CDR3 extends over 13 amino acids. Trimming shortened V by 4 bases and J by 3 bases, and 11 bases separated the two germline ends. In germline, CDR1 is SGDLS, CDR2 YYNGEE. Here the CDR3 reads CASSPRAGYEQYF. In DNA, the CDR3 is TGTGCCAGCAGCCCACGTGCGGGCTACGAGCAGTACTTC. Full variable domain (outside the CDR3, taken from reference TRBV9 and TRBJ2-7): DSGVTQTPKHLITATGQRVTLRCSPRSGDLSVYWYQQSLDQGLQFLIQYYNGEERAKGNILERFSAQQFPDLHSELNLSSLELGDSALYFCASSPRAGYEQYFGPGTRLTVT.

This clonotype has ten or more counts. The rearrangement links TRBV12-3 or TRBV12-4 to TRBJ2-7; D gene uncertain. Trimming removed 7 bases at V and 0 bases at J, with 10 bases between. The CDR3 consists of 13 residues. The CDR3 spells CASMSYYSYEQYF. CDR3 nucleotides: TGTGCCAGCATGAGTTATTACTCCTACGAGCAGTACTTC.

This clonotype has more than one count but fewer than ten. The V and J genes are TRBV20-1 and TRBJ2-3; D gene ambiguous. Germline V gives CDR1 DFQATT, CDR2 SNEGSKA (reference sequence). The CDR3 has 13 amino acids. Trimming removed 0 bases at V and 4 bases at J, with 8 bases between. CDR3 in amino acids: CSAREFGADTQYF. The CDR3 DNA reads TGCAGTGCTAGAGAATTTGGTGCAGATACGCAGTATTTT.

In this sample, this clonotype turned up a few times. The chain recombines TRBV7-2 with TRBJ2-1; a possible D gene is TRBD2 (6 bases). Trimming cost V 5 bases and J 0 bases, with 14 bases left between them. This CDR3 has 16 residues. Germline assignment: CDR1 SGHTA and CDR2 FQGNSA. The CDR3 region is CASSQAGVSSYNEQFF. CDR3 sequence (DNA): TGTGCCAGCAGCCAAGCGGGTGTGAGCTCCTACAATGAGCAGTTCTTC.

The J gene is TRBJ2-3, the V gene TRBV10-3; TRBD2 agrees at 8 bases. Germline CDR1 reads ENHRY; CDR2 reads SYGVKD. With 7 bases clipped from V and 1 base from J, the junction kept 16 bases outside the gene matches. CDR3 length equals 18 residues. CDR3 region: CAIIDTLIAGRRTDTQYF. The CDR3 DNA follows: TGTGCCATCATTGATACATTGATAGCGGGGAGACGCACAGATACGCAGTATTTT.

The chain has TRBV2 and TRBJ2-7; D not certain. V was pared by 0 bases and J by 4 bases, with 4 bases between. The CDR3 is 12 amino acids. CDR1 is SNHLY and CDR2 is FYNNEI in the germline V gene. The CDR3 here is CASSEADYEQYF. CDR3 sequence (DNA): TGTGCCAGCAGTGAAGCGGATTACGAGCAGTACTTC.

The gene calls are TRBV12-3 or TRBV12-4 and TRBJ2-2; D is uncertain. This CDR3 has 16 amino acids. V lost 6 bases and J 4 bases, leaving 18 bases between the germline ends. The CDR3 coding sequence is TGTGCCAGCAGGCCCCTGACCTCACGTTCCACCGGGGAGCTGTTTTTT. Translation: CASRPLTSRSTGELFF.

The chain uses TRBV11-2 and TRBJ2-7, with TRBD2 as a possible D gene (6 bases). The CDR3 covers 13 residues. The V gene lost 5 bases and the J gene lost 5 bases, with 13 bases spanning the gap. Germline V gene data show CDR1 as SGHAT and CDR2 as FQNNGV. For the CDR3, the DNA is TGTGCCAGCAGCCCCTCGGGGGTCCACGAGCAGTACTTC. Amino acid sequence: CASSPSGVHEQYF.

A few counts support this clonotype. The CDR3 reads CSPGGEQGDTQYF. Written as DNA, the CDR3 is TGCAGTCCAGGGGGGGAGCAGGGAGATACGCAGTATTTT. This chain joins TRBV20-1 and TRBJ2-3; possibly TRBD1 or TRBD2 for D (7 bases each). The CDR3 length is 13 residues. Looked up from germline, CDR1 is DFQATT and CDR2 is SNEGSKA (reference sequence). With 8 bases removed from V and 5 bases from J, the gap between germline ends came to 17 bases.

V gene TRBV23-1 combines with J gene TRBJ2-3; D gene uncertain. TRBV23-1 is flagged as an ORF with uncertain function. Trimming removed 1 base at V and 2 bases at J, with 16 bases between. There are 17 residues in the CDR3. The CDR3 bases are TGCGCCAGCAGTCAATTCTTAAAAAGGGCTACCACAGATACGCAGTATTTT. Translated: CASSQFLKRATTDTQYF.

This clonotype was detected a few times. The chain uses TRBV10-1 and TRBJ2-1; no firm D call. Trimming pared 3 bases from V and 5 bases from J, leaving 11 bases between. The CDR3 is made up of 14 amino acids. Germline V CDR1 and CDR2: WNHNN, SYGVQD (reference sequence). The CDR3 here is CASSEVNGDNEQFF. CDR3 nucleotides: TGCGCCAGCAGTGAAGTGAACGGCGACAATGAGCAGTTCTTC.

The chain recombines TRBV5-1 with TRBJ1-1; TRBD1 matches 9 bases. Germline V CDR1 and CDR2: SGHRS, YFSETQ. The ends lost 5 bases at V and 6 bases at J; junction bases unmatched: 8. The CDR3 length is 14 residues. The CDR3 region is CASREQDRGAEAFF. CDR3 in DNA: TGCGCCAGCAGGGAGCAGGACAGGGGAGCTGAAGCTTTCTTT.

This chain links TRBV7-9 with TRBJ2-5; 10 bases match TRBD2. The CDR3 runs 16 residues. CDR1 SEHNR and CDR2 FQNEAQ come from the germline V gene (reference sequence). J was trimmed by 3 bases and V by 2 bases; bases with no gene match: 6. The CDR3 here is CASSLRGTSVEETQYF. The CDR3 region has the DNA TGTGCCAGCAGCTTACGAGGGACTAGCGTTGAAGAGACCCAGTACTTC.

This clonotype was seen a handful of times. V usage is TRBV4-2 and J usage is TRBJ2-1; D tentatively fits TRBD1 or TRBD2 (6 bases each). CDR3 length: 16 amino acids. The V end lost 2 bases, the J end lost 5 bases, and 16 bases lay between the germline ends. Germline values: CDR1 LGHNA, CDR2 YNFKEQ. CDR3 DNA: TGTGCCAGCAGCCAAACCCGGGACTGGGGGCACAATGAGCAGTTCTTC. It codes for CASSQTRDWGHNEQFF.

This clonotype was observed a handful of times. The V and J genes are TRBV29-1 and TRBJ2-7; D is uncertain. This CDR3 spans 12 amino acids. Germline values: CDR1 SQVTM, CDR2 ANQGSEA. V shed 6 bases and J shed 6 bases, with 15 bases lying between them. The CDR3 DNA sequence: TGCAGCGTCGCTCTGGACGGACGCGAGCAGTACTTC. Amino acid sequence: CSVALDGREQYF.